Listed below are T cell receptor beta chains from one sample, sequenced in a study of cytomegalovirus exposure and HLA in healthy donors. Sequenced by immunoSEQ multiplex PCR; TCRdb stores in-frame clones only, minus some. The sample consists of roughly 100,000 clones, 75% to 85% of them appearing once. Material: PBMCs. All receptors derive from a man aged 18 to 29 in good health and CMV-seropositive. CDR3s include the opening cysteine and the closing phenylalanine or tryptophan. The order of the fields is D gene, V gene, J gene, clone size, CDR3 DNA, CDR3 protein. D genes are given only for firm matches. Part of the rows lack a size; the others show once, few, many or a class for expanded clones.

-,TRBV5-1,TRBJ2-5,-,TGCGCCAGCAGCTTTCCTCAAGAGACCCAGTACTTC,CASSFPQETQYF
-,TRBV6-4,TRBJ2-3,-,TGTGCCAGCGGTCGGGGAGTCACAGATACGCAGTATTTT,CASGRGVTDTQYF
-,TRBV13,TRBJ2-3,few,TGTGCCAGCAGCTTAGGGTCAGCAGGTACGCAGTATTTT,CASSLGSAGTQYF
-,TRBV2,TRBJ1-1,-,TGTGCCAGCAGTGAAATCCCCCCGTCGACTCTGAACACTGAAGCTTTCTTT,CASSEIPPSTLNTEAFF
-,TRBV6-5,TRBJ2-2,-,TGTGCCAGCACCACAGGGAGCGGGGAGCTGTTTTTT,CASTTGSGELFF
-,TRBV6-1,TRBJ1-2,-,TGTGCCAGCTTGCGTGAACTGTATGGCTACACCTTC,CASLRELYGYTF
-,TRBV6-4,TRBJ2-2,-,TGTGCCAGCAGTGATTTCTCCGCGTCCGGGGAGCTGTTTTTT,CASSDFSASGELFF
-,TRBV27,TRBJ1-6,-,TGTGCCAGCAGTCCTGGGGGGGCAGGTAGTTCACCCCTCCACTTT,CASSPGGAGSSPLHF
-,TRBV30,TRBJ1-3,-,TGTGCCTGGGGGGGCGCGGTTTCTGGAAACACCATATATTTT,CAWGGAVSGNTIYF
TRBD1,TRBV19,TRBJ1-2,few,TGTGCCAGTAGTTTCCGGGACAGCTATGGCTACACCTTC,CASSFRDSYGYTF
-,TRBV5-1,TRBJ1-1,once,TGCGCCAGCAGCTTGGGTTACGGTATGAACACTGAAGCTTTCTTT,CASSLGYGMNTEAFF
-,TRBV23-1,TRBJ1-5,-,TGCGCCAGCAGTCGTAGGGGGTCCCCTCAGCCCCAGCATTTT,CASSRRGSPQPQHF
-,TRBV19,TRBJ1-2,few,TGTGCCAGCCGAGATAGGGGCCGCAAGTCCAACCCCAACTATGGCTACACCTTC,CASRDRGRKSNPNYGYTF
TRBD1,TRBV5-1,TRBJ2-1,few,TGCGCCAGCAGCCGGGACAGGAACAATGAGCAGTTCTTC,CASSRDRNNEQFF
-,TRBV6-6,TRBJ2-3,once,TGTGCCAGCAGGTATAGAGGCACAGATACGCAGTATTTT,CASRYRGTDTQYF
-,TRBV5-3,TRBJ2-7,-,TGTGCCAGAAGCTTGGATGAAGGGTTGGGCACAGGGTTGGGCTACGAGCAGTACTTC,CARSLDEGLGTGLGYEQYF
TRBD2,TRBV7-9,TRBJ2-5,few,TGTGCCAGCAGCTTAGGGAGTGTTGGCGGGGGACAAGAGACCCAGTACTTC,CASSLGSVGGGQETQYF
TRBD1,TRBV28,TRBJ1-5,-,TGTGCCAGCAGCTCCTCCAGGGGGGCGACCTTCAATCAGCCCCAGCATTTT,CASSSSRGATFNQPQHF
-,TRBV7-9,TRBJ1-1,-,TGTGCCAGCAGCCAGACAGCGACGAACACTGAAGCTTTCTTT,CASSQTATNTEAFF
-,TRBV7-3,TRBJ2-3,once,TGTGCCAGCAGCTACCTAGGAGAAGGCACAGATACGCAGTATTTT,CASSYLGEGTDTQYF
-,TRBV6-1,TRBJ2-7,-,TGTGCCAGCAGTGTGGACATCCCCTCCTACGAGCAGTACTTC,CASSVDIPSYEQYF
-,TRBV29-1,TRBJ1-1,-,TGCAGCGTTGAAATAGGGGCACGGACTGAAGCTTTCTTT,CSVEIGARTEAFF
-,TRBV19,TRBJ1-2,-,TGTGCCAGTAGTATAGATTCCGGGACTGTCGCTGGCTACACCTTC,CASSIDSGTVAGYTF
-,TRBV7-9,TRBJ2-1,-,TGTGCCAGCAGGGGAATGGGGAGCTCCTACAATGAGCAGTTCTTC,CASRGMGSSYNEQFF
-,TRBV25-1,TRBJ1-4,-,TGTGCCAGCAGTGAATACGGTACCAGGCCCCGGGGGAATGAAAAACTGTTTTTT,CASSEYGTRPRGNEKLFF
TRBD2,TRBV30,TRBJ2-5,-,TGTGCCTGGAATCGACTAGCCCCACAAGAGACCCAGTACTTC,CAWNRLAPQETQYF
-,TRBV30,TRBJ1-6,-,TGTGCCTGGGGGGGGACTTCACAAAATTCACCCCTCCACTTT,CAWGGTSQNSPLHF
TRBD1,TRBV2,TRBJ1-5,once,TGTGCCAGCAGACCTCGGACAGGGGGCCTTAATCAGCCCCAGCATTTT,CASRPRTGGLNQPQHF
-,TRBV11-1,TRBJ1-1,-,TGTGCCAGCAGCTTAAGAGGATTCGGGGGTGGAACTGAAGCTTTCTTT,CASSLRGFGGGTEAFF
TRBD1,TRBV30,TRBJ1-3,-,TGTGCCTGGAGGAAATCCGGGACAGCCTCTGGAAACACCATATATTTT,CAWRKSGTASGNTIYF
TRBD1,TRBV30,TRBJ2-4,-,TGTGCCTGGAGTCGACAGGGGTCAGGCATTCAGTACTTC,CAWSRQGSGIQYF
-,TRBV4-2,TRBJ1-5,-,TGTGCCAGCAGCCAAGAAATTAGCGGTTTTCAGCCTCAGCATTTT,CASSQEISGFQPQHF
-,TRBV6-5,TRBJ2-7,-,TGTGCCAGCAGCCCCTGGCCCGGGGTCTCCTACGAGCAGTACTTC,CASSPWPGVSYEQYF
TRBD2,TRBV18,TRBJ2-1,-,TGTGCCAGCTCACCGGGGAGGGGCCATTACAATGAGCAGTTCTTC,CASSPGRGHYNEQFF
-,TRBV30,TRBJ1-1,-,TGTGCCTGGAGTCGTGGTAGCAGCTCCATGAACACTGAAGCTTTCTTT,CAWSRGSSSMNTEAFF
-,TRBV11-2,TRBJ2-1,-,TGTGCCAGCAGGGAAACATTCGAACCCTCGACAAGAAGGAATGAGCAGTTCTTC,CASRETFEPSTRRNEQFF
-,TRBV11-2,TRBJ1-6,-,TGTGCCAGCAGCTTTTCACCCAGTCCCCTCCACTTT,CASSFSPSPLHF
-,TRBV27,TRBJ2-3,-,TGTGCCAGCAGCGGGGGAGATACGCAGTATTTT,CASSGGDTQYF
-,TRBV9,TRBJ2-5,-,TGTGCCAGCAGCGGATCGCAGGGGGAGACCCAGTACTTC,CASSGSQGETQYF
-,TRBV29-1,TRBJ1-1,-,TGCAGCGTTTGGGAGGGCGGCATGAACACTGAAGCTTTCTTT,CSVWEGGMNTEAFF
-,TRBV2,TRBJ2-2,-,TGTGCCAGCAGTGCCGAACAAACGAACACCGGGGAGCTGTTTTTT,CASSAEQTNTGELFF
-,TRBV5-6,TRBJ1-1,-,TGTGCCAGCAGCCGACAAGCCACTGAAGCTTTCTTT,CASSRQATEAFF
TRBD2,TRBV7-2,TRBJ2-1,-,TGTGCCAGCAGTAGTCCTAGCGGAAATGAGCAGTTCTTC,CASSSPSGNEQFF
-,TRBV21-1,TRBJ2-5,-,TGTGCCAGCAGCAAACCACGGACAGGGAGGGAGACCCAGTACTTC,CASSKPRTGRETQYF
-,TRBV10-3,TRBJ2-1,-,TGTGCCACTCTGACCCCAGGCAATGAGCAGTTCTTC,CATLTPGNEQFF
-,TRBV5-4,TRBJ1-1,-,TGTGCCAGCAGCTCGGCGGACAGCTTCAATGAAGCTTTCTTT,CASSSADSFNEAFF
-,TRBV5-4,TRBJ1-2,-,TGTGCCAGCAGCTTGGGGGGCCTCGGGGGCTACACCTTC,CASSLGGLGGYTF
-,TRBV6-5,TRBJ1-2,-,TGTGCCAGCAGCACCCAGGGAGGCTCTAACTATGGCTACACCTTC,CASSTQGGSNYGYTF
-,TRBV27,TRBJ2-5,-,TGTGCCAGCAGTTCGCTCTACGGAGAGACCCAGTACTTC,CASSSLYGETQYF
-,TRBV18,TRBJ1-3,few,TGTGCCAGCTCACCGAGGACAGCACTAAGAAACACCATATATTTT,CASSPRTALRNTIYF
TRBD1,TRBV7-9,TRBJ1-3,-,TGTGCCAGCAGCCCCTGGGGACAGATCTCTGGAAACACCATATATTTT,CASSPWGQISGNTIYF
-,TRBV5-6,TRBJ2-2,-,TGTGCCAGCGGCAGGGGGAACACCGGGGAGCTGTTTTTT,CASGRGNTGELFF
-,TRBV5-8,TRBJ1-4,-,TGTGCCAGCAGCTTGAGTCAGGGTTGGGAAAAACTGTTTTTT,CASSLSQGWEKLFF
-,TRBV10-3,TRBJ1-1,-,TGTGCCATCAGTGAGAGGGGAGGCCTGAACACTGAAGCTTTCTTT,CAISERGGLNTEAFF